One sample yielded the 7 T cell receptor beta chains listed below, sequenced in a study of breast tumors, draining lymph nodes, adjacent tissues. TCRdb itself ran the multiplex PCR reads through MiXCR, one entry per CDR3 protein. The sample has 290,000 or so distinct CDR3 sequences; under 35% are singletons. Samples came from axillary lymph nodes draining the breast cancer. Sequenced sample: axillary lymph node tissue. The receptors come from a female donor with breast cancer. Some clones in this sample may be carry-over from other donors' samples.

As regards this clonotype: This may stem from a read error, because a much larger clone lies one nucleotide away. The J gene is TRBJ2-6, the V gene TRBV4-3; unclear D gene. Germline V lookup: CDR1 LGHNA, CDR2 YSLEER. V was shortened by 0 bases and J by 2 bases, with 8 bases between the two germline ends. This CDR3 is 16 amino acids long. The CDR3 sequence is CASSQDMEAGANVLTF. DNA for the CDR3: TGCGCCAGCAGCCAAGATATGGAAGCTGGGGCCAACGTCCTGACTTTC.

As to this clonotype: A much larger clonotype is one base distant, so this may be a read error. This sequence joins TRBV20-1 and TRBJ2-1, with D possibly TRBD2 on 6 matching bases. The CDR3 runs to 17 residues. Germline values: CDR1 DFQATT, CDR2 SNEGSKA (reference sequence). This CDR3 is CSAYARARENSYNEQSF. The CDR3 DNA reads TGCAGTGCGTATGCACGTGCCCGGGAGAACTCCTACAATGAGCAGTCCTTC.

This clonotype was seen many times. The chain joins TRBV12-3 or TRBV12-4 to TRBJ1-4; 11 bases agree with TRBD1. CDR3 length: 14 amino acids. V gave up 6 bases and J gave up 7 bases; unmatched junction bases: 4. The CDR3 loop is CASSPGTGGEKLFF. The CDR3 region has the DNA TGTGCCAGCAGCCCCGGGACAGGGGGTGAAAAACTGTTTTTT.

At least ten counts were recorded for this clonotype. The junction differs from germline at one of its ends, possibly a read error. The chain uses TRBV7-7 and TRBJ2-5, with D possibly being TRBD2 (6 bases). The CDR3 has 13 residues. Germline V lookup: CDR1 SSHAT, CDR2 FNYEAQ (reference sequence). The CDR3 DNA reads TGTGCTAGCAGCAAAACTAGCAAAGAGACCCAGTACTTC. Its translation: CASSKTSKETQYF.

The V call is TRBV2, the J call TRBJ2-7; the D call may be TRBD1 or TRBD2 (6 bases each). Trimming left V 1 base short and J 6 bases short, with 13 bases between. This CDR3 has 14 residues. Germline V gene lookup returns CDR1 SNHLY and CDR2 FYNNEI. The CDR3 DNA sequence: TGTGCCAGCAGTGAAGTGGGGGGCCACCGCGAGCAGTACTTC. This translates into CASSEVGGHREQYF.

This clonotype has at least ten counts. The V call is TRBV11-2, the J call TRBJ2-2; D is unresolved. The CDR3 runs 15 residues. Germline V gives CDR1 SGHAT, CDR2 FQNNGV. Trimming pared 0 bases from V and 10 bases from J, leaving 15 bases between. DNA for the CDR3: TGTGCCAGCAGCTTAGATCCCGCCAACTACGTGGAGCTGTTTTTT. Its protein is CASSLDPANYVELFF.

This clonotype was found a few times. A much larger clone lies one base from this, so it may be a read error. The chain links TRBV14 to TRBJ2-5, with D perhaps assigned TRBD1 or TRBD2 (7 bases each). The CDR3 contains 17 residues. The V end was cut by 4 bases, the J end by 7 bases, with 25 bases between. CDR1 is SGHDN, CDR2 FVKESK, per germline. The CDR3 DNA is TGTGCCAGCAGCCTATTCGGGACAGCGGGATTCAGAGCGACCCAGTACTTC. Translation: CASSLFGTAGFRATQYF.